This entry lists 25 T cell receptor beta chains sequenced from one sample in a study of cytomegalovirus exposure and HLA in healthy donors. This PCR relied on a set of 60 Vbeta primers and 13 Jbeta primers. Here immunoSEQ multiplex PCR was the method, and the copy in TCRdb shows in-frame clones only, minus some. The specimen's table records fewer than 85,000 clones. Sequencing was performed on PBMCs. All receptors come from a man aged 50-60 years in good health and CMV-seropositive.

The rearrangement uses TRBV19 and TRBJ2-7; no clear D. The CDR3 is 13 residues long. Trimming pared 4 bases from V and 5 bases from J, leaving 12 bases between. CDR1 LNHDA and CDR2 SQIVND come from the germline V gene (reference sequence). In DNA, the CDR3 is TGTGCCAGTAGTAGGAGCAGTTGGCACGAGCAGTACTTC. Translated, it gives CASSRSSWHEQYF. The full variable domain, its missing parts supplied by reference TRBV19 and TRBJ2-7, is DGGITQSPKYLFRKEGQNVTLSCEQNLNHDAMYWYRQDPGQGLRLIYYSQIVNDFQKGDIAEGYSVSREKKESFPLTVTSAQKNPTAFYLCASSRSSWHEQYFGPGTRLTVT.

The V call is TRBV5-1, the J call TRBJ1-4; D not certain. V was clipped by 0 bases and J by 4 bases, with 7 bases between them. This CDR3 has 14 amino acids. In germline, CDR1 is SGHRS, CDR2 YFSETQ. The CDR3 region is CASSLGHGNEKLFF. CDR3 sequence (DNA): TGCGCCAGCAGCTTGGGACACGGTAATGAAAAACTGTTTTTT.

The chain combines TRBV5-1 with TRBJ2-1; D possibly corresponds to TRBD2 (5 bases). The ends were cut back, 7 bases at V and 2 bases at J, with 19 bases in the middle. Germline CDR1 is SGHRS and CDR2 is YFSETQ. This CDR3 spans 16 amino acids. The CDR3 loop reads CASSSSGELAYNEQFF. In DNA, the CDR3 is TGCGCCAGCTCGTCTTCCGGGGAATTAGCCTACAATGAGCAGTTCTTC.

The chain joins TRBV7-6 to TRBJ1-2, with D perhaps matching TRBD1 (5 bases). In germline, CDR1 is SGHVS, CDR2 FNYEAQ. V was shortened by 5 bases and J by 3 bases, with 19 bases between the two germline ends. The CDR3 spans 16 residues. The DNA for the CDR3 is TGTGCCAGCAGCCCGGGACTCTCCCTGGGGGACTATGGCTACACCTTC. Translation gives CASSPGLSLGDYGYTF.

The chain couples TRBV5-4 to TRBJ1-4, with D perhaps matching TRBD1 (5 bases). V was cut by 0 bases and J by 3 bases, with 12 bases left in between. Germline CDR1 is SGHNT and CDR2 is YYREEE (reference sequence). This CDR3 region has 16 residues. As DNA, the CDR3 is TGTGCCAGCAGCTTGGGAGGAAAGGGGTCTAATGAAAAACTGTTTTTT. Amino acids: CASSLGGKGSNEKLFF.

The rearrangement joins TRBV7-9 to TRBJ1-2; D is uncertain. Germline values: CDR1 SEHNR, CDR2 FQNEAQ (reference sequence). This CDR3 has 14 residues. The V and J ends lost 2 bases and 5 bases respectively, with 12 bases between them. CDR3 DNA sequence: TGTGCCAGCAGCTTAAATGGGCAGATATATGGCTACACCTTC. Its protein is CASSLNGQIYGYTF.

The CDR3 sequence is CASTLTGGGEKLFF. CDR3 coding DNA: TGCGCCAGCACCCTGACAGGGGGGGGAGAAAAACTGTTTTTT. V and J are TRBV5-1 and TRBJ1-4, with 9 positions matching TRBD1. V lost 6 bases and J lost 8; bases outside the gene matches: 8. From germline, CDR1 is SGHRS and CDR2 YFSETQ. The CDR3 has 14 residues.

J is TRBJ1-2 and V is TRBV5-6; a weak D match, TRBD1 (5 bases). Germline V gives CDR1 SGHDT, CDR2 YYEEEE. This CDR3 region has 13 residues. Trimming removed 0 bases from V and 7 bases from J, with 10 bases in between. CDR3 nucleotides: TGTGCCAGCAGCTTGGTAACAGGAACTGGCTACACCTTC. As protein: CASSLVTGTGYTF.

The rearrangement uses TRBV4-2 and TRBJ2-1; 7 bases agree with TRBD1. Germline V gives CDR1 LGHNA, CDR2 YNFKEQ. This CDR3 is 14 amino acids long. V lost 2 bases and J lost 9; bases outside the gene matches: 7. CDR3 sequence: CASSQLGGGGEQFF. The CDR3 region has the DNA TGTGCCAGCAGCCAATTAGGGGGCGGCGGTGAGCAGTTCTTC.

The chain's CDR3 is CASSLRGAGAVNYGYTF. The CDR3 coding sequence is TGTGCCAGCAGCTTAAGGGGAGCGGGGGCGGTTAACTATGGCTACACCTTC. This chain links TRBV7-8 with TRBJ1-2; perhaps TRBD1 as D (6 bases). Trimming left V 2 bases short and J 1 base short, with 17 bases between. CDR3 length: 17 residues. Germline CDR1 is SGHVS and CDR2 is FQNEAQ.

The DNA of the CDR3 is TGTGCCAGCAGCCCCGAGGGTGCTAGCGGGGGGGCCCGTATCAAAAACATTCAGTACTTC. Encoded protein: CASSPEGASGGARIKNIQYF. The chain recombines TRBV4-2 with TRBJ2-4, with 12 bases identical to TRBD2. Germline V gene lookup returns CDR1 LGHNA and CDR2 YNFKEQ. The J segment lost 3 bases and the V segment lost 4 bases, leaving 16 bases of the junction unmatched. CDR3 length: 20 amino acids.

This clone is deemed medium-sized by its frequency. The chain joins TRBV10-2 to TRBJ2-3, with 7 positions matching TRBD1. The germline gives CDR1 WSHSY, CDR2 SAAADI. The CDR3 contains 13 residues. J gave up 4 bases and V 5 bases, and 3 bases lay outside the gene matches. The chain's CDR3 is CASSRTGPDTQYF. The CDR3 bases are TGCGCCAGCAGTCGGACAGGCCCAGATACGCAGTATTTT.

The rearrangement links TRBV7-9 to TRBJ1-1; 8 nucleotides agree with TRBD1. The CDR3 extends over 13 amino acids. V lost 1 base to trimming and J lost 7 bases; unmatched junction nucleotides: 2. Germline lookup yields CDR1 SEHNR and CDR2 FQNEAQ (reference sequence). The CDR3 sequence: CASSLGTGLEAFF. The CDR3 DNA is TGTGCCAGCAGCTTAGGGACAGGGCTTGAAGCTTTCTTT.

CDR3 bases: TGTGCCAGCAGTTTGATCCGGGACAGGGGGCGACGTGGCTACACCTTC. As protein: CASSLIRDRGRRGYTF. J is TRBJ1-2 and V is TRBV27, with TRBD1 matching over 12 bases. V was clipped by 3 bases and J by 7 bases; unmatched bases: 9. The germline V gene has CDR1 MNHEY and CDR2 SMNVEV (reference sequence). The CDR3 has 16 amino acids.

The V and J genes are TRBV19 and TRBJ2-6; D is ambiguous. Trimming took off 5 bases at V and 0 bases at J, with 8 bases between the two ends. Per germline, CDR1 LNHDA and CDR2 SQIVND (reference sequence). CDR3 length: 15 amino acids. The CDR3 DNA reads TGTGCCAGTAGTTCCCGGAGCTCTGGGGCCAACGTCCTGACTTTC. It specifies CASSSRSSGANVLTF.

The rearrangement joins TRBV2 to TRBJ1-2; 7 bases are a match to TRBD1. Germline values: CDR1 SNHLY, CDR2 FYNNEI. The junction had 11 bases not matched to a gene; V was cut back by 7 bases and J by 3 bases. This CDR3 comprises 15 residues. CDR3 region: CASTGDSHIDYGYTF. Written as DNA, the CDR3 is TGTGCCAGCACAGGGGACAGCCATATAGACTATGGCTACACCTTC.

The chain has TRBV5-1 and TRBJ1-1; D is possibly TRBD1 (6 bases). The V gene lost 3 bases and the J gene lost 1 base, with 16 bases spanning the gap. The CDR3 is made up of 16 amino acids. Germline V gene sequence: CDR1 SGHRS, CDR2 YFSETQ. CDR3: CASSSTLQGTNTEAFF. CDR3 DNA sequence: TGCGCCAGCAGCTCTACTCTACAGGGTACGAACACTGAAGCTTTCTTT. Combining the CDR3 with reference TRBV5-1 and TRBJ1-1 gives the whole variable domain KAGVTQTPRYLIKTRGQQVTLSCSPISGHRSVSWYQQTPGQGLQFLFEYFSETQRNKGNFPGRFSGRQFSNSRSEMNVSTLELGDSALYLCASSSTLQGTNTEAFFGQGTRLTVV.

The chain couples TRBV6-1 to TRBJ1-2; weak D call: TRBD1 (6 bases). This CDR3 has 16 amino acids. Germline CDR1 is MNHNS and CDR2 is SASEGT. Trimming shortened V by 3 bases and J by 4 bases, and 18 bases separated the two germline ends. CDR3 sequence reads: CASSESMGARLYGYTF. CDR3 sequence (DNA): TGTGCCAGCAGTGAGAGTATGGGGGCAAGACTCTATGGCTACACCTTC.

CDR3: CASSPTDAQETQYF. Here the CDR3 DNA reads TGTGCCAGCAGTCCCACAGACGCTCAAGAGACCCAGTACTTC. The V gene is TRBV27, the J gene TRBJ2-5; D is ambiguous. The CDR3 totals 14 residues. The V and J ends lost 5 bases and 2 bases respectively, with 12 bases between them. The germline gives CDR1 MNHEY, CDR2 SMNVEV (reference sequence).

V and J are TRBV6-1 and TRBJ1-2, with D possibly being TRBD1 (6 bases). This CDR3 is 13 amino acids long. Germline CDR1 is MNHNS and CDR2 is SASEGT. Between the trimmed V and J ends, which lost 7 bases and 4 bases, there was a span of 13 bases. CDR3 nucleotide sequence: TGTGCCAGCAACAGGGTTGGCATCTATGGCTACACCTTC. Protein: CASNRVGIYGYTF.

J is TRBJ2-7 and V is TRBV19; 7 nucleotides match TRBD1. CDR3 size: 15 residues. V shed 5 bases, J shed 0 bases, and the junction held 7 bases outside the gene matches. Looked up from germline, CDR1 is LNHDA and CDR2 is SQIVND (reference sequence). The CDR3 bases are TGTGCCAGTAGTCCCGGACAGGTCGGCTCCTACGAGCAGTACTTC. It yields the protein CASSPGQVGSYEQYF.

The chain recombines TRBV9 with TRBJ2-3; 7 nucleotides line up with TRBD2. The trim removed 1 base at V and 1 base at J, leaving 9 bases unmatched. The CDR3 has 17 residues. Germline lookup yields CDR1 SGDLS and CDR2 YYNGEE. CDR3 in amino acids: CASSVIGLGVGTDTQYF. CDR3 in DNA: TGTGCCAGCAGCGTAATTGGACTAGGTGTTGGCACAGATACGCAGTATTTT.

V and J are TRBV2 and TRBJ1-2; TRBD1 is a possible D gene (6 bases). Trimming removed 3 bases from V and 0 bases from J, with 11 bases in between. CDR1 is SNHLY, CDR2 FYNNEI, per germline. The CDR3 covers 15 residues. The DNA of the CDR3 is TGTGCCAGCAGTGATCGGGGGGCGGCTAACTATGGCTACACCTTC. Encoded protein: CASSDRGAANYGYTF.

The rearrangement uses TRBV2 and TRBJ1-1; D possibly corresponds to TRBD1 (6 bases). Germline loops: CDR1 SNHLY, CDR2 FYNNEI. The CDR3 covers 14 residues. V was clipped by 6 bases and J by 1 base, with 12 bases between them. This chain's CDR3 is CASRVDSTNTEAFF. The CDR3 DNA sequence: TGTGCCAGCAGAGTGGACAGTACGAACACTGAAGCTTTCTTT.

V and J are TRBV5-6 and TRBJ1-1; a weak D match, TRBD1 (5 bases). The CDR3 spans 13 residues. Between the trimmed V and J ends, which lost 7 bases and 4 bases, there was a span of 14 bases. The germline gives CDR1 SGHDT, CDR2 YYEEEE. CDR3 nucleotide sequence: TGTGCCAGCGGCGTTTGGGGGGGCACTGAAGCTTTCTTT. Amino acids: CASGVWGGTEAFF.